This note documents a single TCR beta chain sequence. The sample originates from a study of T cell changes during pregnancy in multiple sclerosis. The method was immunoSEQ multiplex PCR; TCRdb's version includes in-frame clones alone and lacks a portion of them. In the table there are tens of thousands of clones, 80% to 95% of which are singletons. This CDR3 has 20 amino acids. V trimming: 6 bases; J trimming: 4 bases; junction bases outside the gene matches: 23. In germline, CDR1 is LNHDA, CDR2 SQIVND (reference sequence). The starting material was CD4+ T cells from peripheral blood mononuclear cells, obtained before pregnancy. The gene calls are TRBV19 and TRBJ1-3; 8 bases are a match to TRBD1. The sequence was obtained from a female donor with multiple sclerosis, enrolled in a pregnancy study. CDR3 region: CASRGSGGRVGQGAGNTIYF. The CDR3 DNA is TGTGCCAGTAGAGGCTCCGGAGGTCGTGTTGGACAGGGAGCGGGAAACACCATATATTTT.